The 18 T cell receptor beta chains listed next were all sequenced from one sample in a study of T cells in Graves' hyperthyroidism and ophthalmopathy (dated by TCRdb to the late 2010s). Library preparation was by multiplex PCR. For sequencing, an Illumina HiSeq 2000 was employed. The TCR beta CDR3 regions were amplified from the RNA transcripts. A first-round RT-PCR of the TCR CDR3 used the HTBI primer set with the Qiagen OneStep RT-PCR kit. TCRdb trimmed the raw reads at Q25, called clones with MiXCR and kept productive beta chains. Each CDR3 protein appears once, grouped with its most common genes and DNA. This sample is represented by 200,000 to 250,000 distinct CDR3 sequences; 15% to 20% of them were singletons. Together, the top ten hold around 30% of the sample. Sequencing used blood. These receptor sequences come from a woman aged 18-29 years with Graves' ophthalmopathy.

In its sample, this clonotype was seen many times. The chain couples TRBV6-5 to TRBJ1-2; 7 bases are shared with TRBD1. The CDR3 is 14 amino acids. Germline V lookup: CDR1 MNHEY, CDR2 SVGAGI. V was clipped by 0 bases and J by 7 bases; unmatched bases: 5. CDR3 sequence reads: CASSYSEGARGYTF. CDR3 nucleotide sequence: TGTGCCAGCAGTTACTCGGAGGGGGCGCGTGGCTACACCTTC.

This clonotype was found many times. The chain links TRBV20-1 to TRBJ2-7; TRBD2 agrees at 14 bases. The CDR3 loop spans 14 amino acids. The germline CDR1 and CDR2 sequences are DFQATT and SNEGSKA (reference sequence). The J segment lost 3 bases and the V segment lost 4 bases, leaving 2 bases of the junction unmatched. CDR3 sequence reads: CSANGLAGGYEQYF. CDR3 coding DNA: TGCAGTGCTAATGGACTAGCGGGGGGCTACGAGCAGTACTTC.

This clonotype was seen repeatedly, ten times or more. V is TRBV9 and J is TRBJ2-3, with TRBD2 matching over 9 bases. CDR3 length: 18 amino acids. Germline V lookup: CDR1 SGDLS, CDR2 YYNGEE. The V and J ends lost 4 bases and 0 bases, in that order; junction bases with no gene match: 12. CDR3 sequence (DNA): TGTGCCAGCAGCAAACGCGACTGGCGGGAGGGAAGCACAGATACGCAGTATTTT. Its translation is CASSKRDWREGSTDTQYF.

This clonotype was detected many times. This sequence joins TRBV7-3 and TRBJ2-2; either TRBD1 or TRBD2 may supply D (7 bases each). In germline, CDR1 is SGHTA, CDR2 FQGTGA. This CDR3 has 13 residues. Trimming removed 5 bases from V and 9 bases from J, with 13 bases in between. For the CDR3, the DNA is TGTGCCAGCAGCCCCCAGGGGGGGTGGGAGCTGTTTTTT. This translates into CASSPQGGWELFF.

This clonotype was observed many times. The rearrangement links TRBV5-1 to TRBJ1-2, with 7 bases that match TRBD1. CDR1 SGHRS and CDR2 YFSETQ come from the germline V gene. The CDR3 is made up of 12 amino acids. Trimming took 4 bases from V and 12 from J; bases not matched to a gene: 9. CDR3 sequence: CASSVDRTLNTF. The DNA of the CDR3 is TGCGCCAGCAGCGTGGACAGGACTTTAAACACCTTC.

This clonotype was counted ten times or more. The V gene is TRBV7-9, the J gene TRBJ2-1; D call uncertain. Germline V gene data show CDR1 as SEHNR and CDR2 as FQNEAQ (reference sequence). V lost 5 bases and J 3 bases, leaving 14 bases between the germline ends. The CDR3 loop spans 15 amino acids. The CDR3 is CASSENQRIYNEQFF. The CDR3 DNA reads TGTGCCAGCAGCGAAAACCAGCGAATCTACAATGAGCAGTTCTTC.

This clonotype was recorded at least ten times. J is TRBJ2-1 and V is TRBV20-1; D is perhaps TRBD2 (6 bases). The CDR3 has 16 amino acids. Germline CDR1 reads DFQATT; CDR2 reads SNEGSKA (reference sequence). V lost 0 bases, J lost 2 bases, and 14 bases lay in between. The CDR3 sequence: CSAREGWRGAYNEQFF. DNA for the CDR3: TGCAGTGCTAGAGAAGGTTGGCGGGGAGCCTACAATGAGCAGTTCTTC.

Worth noting for this clonotype: A much larger clone lies one base from this, so it may be a read error. The genes are TRBV6-4 and TRBJ2-3, with a tentative D call TRBD2 (6 bases). This CDR3 contains 14 residues. Germline-derived CDR1 and CDR2 are MRHNA and SNTAGT. The CDR3 sequence is CASSSSAGTGTQYF. The CDR3 DNA follows: TGTGCCAGCTCATCTAGCGCGGGCACAGGTACGCAGTATTTT.

This clonotype was seen many times. Germline is not matched at one junction end, which may reflect a read error. This chain links TRBV5-1 with TRBJ1-1; TRBD1 is a possible D gene (5 bases). CDR3 length: 13 residues. CDR1 and CDR2 from the germline V gene are SGHRS and YFSETQ. The CDR3: CASSPPWGTEVFF. The CDR3 DNA follows: TGCGCCAGCAGCCCCCCCTGGGGCACTGAAGTTTTCTTT.

This clonotype was seen many times. The chain has TRBV5-1 and TRBJ2-7; a weak D match, TRBD1 (5 bases). This CDR3 is 14 amino acids long. Germline CDR1 SGHRS, CDR2 YFSETQ. The V and J ends lost 1 base and 5 bases respectively, with 13 bases between them. The CDR3: CASSLFSGMDEQYF. The CDR3 nucleotides are TGCGCCAGCAGCTTGTTTTCAGGGATGGACGAGCAGTACTTC.

There are many counts of this clonotype. The rearrangement links TRBV10-3 to TRBJ2-7; 11 bases are shared with TRBD2. V was pared by 6 bases and J by 6 bases, with 10 bases of the junction left unmatched. Germline CDR1 is ENHRY and CDR2 is SYGVKD. The CDR3 covers 15 residues. The CDR3 is CAISDVAGGPSEQYF. The CDR3 DNA reads TGTGCCATCAGCGACGTAGCGGGAGGGCCGAGCGAGCAGTACTTC.

This clonotype has ten or more counts. The rearrangement joins TRBV3-1 to TRBJ2-7; tentatively, D is TRBD1 (5 bases). The germline V gene encodes CDR1 LGHDT and CDR2 YNNKEL (reference sequence). With 1 base removed from V and 2 bases from J, the gap between germline ends came to 6 bases. CDR3 size: 13 residues. The CDR3 DNA is TGTGCCAGCAGCCAAGCAGGGCCCTACGAGCAGTACTTC. As protein: CASSQAGPYEQYF.

This clonotype has a count of ten or more. The chain recombines TRBV28 with TRBJ2-3; no clear D. CDR3 length: 13 amino acids. Trimming stripped 7 bases from V and 2 bases from J, with 10 bases between. Germline V gives CDR1 MDHEN, CDR2 SYDVKM. CDR3 loop: CASNRDYTDTQYF. The CDR3 DNA is TGTGCCAGCAACAGAGATTACACAGATACGCAGTATTTT. Full variable domain (outside the CDR3, taken from reference TRBV28 and TRBJ2-3): DVKVTQSSRYLVKRTGEKVFLECVQDMDHENMFWYRQDPGLGLRLIYFSYDVKMKEKGDIPEGYSVSREKKERFSLILESASTNQTSMYLCASNRDYTDTQYFGPGTRLTVL.

The CDR3: CASSQEGTDLYGYTF. CDR3 nucleotides: TGCGCCAGCAGCCAAGAAGGGACCGATCTTTATGGCTACACCTTC. The chain links TRBV4-1 to TRBJ1-2; weak D call: TRBD1 (5 bases). Germline CDR1 reads MGHRA; CDR2 reads YSYEKL. With 0 bases removed from V and 5 bases from J, the gap between germline ends came to 13 bases. This CDR3 has 15 amino acids.

This clonotype was recorded at least ten times. CDR3 loop: CASSAQTTSFYTF. CDR3 nucleotides: TGTGCCAGCAGTGCGCAGACCACTTCGTTCTACACCTTC. The gene calls are TRBV2 and TRBJ1-2, with D uncertain. V was trimmed by 4 bases and J by 10 bases, leaving 16 bases between them. The V gene's germline CDR1 is SNHLY and CDR2 FYNNEI. The CDR3 is 13 residues long. The full variable domain, completed using reference TRBV2 and TRBJ1-2, is EPEVTQTPSHQVTQMGQEVILRCVPISNHLYFYWYRQILGQKVEFLVSFYNNEISEKSEIFDDQFSVERPDGSNFTLKIRSTKLEDSAMYFCASSAQTTSFYTFGSGTRLTVV.

The CDR3 DNA reads as TGTGCCAGCCGGGCCCTAGGGAATGAGCAGTTCTTC. This sequence encodes CASRALGNEQFF. The V gene is TRBV6-1, the J gene TRBJ2-1; D not resolved. The CDR3 spans 12 residues. In germline, CDR1 is MNHNS, CDR2 SASEGT. The germline V and J ends were trimmed by 8 bases and 7 bases, with 12 bases remaining between them.

The chain has TRBV6-1 and TRBJ2-5; D may be TRBD1 or TRBD2 (5 bases each). CDR1 is MNHNS and CDR2 is SASEGT in the germline V gene. Trimming pared 6 bases from V and 2 bases from J, leaving 13 bases between. The CDR3 consists of 14 residues. In DNA, the CDR3 is TGTGCCAGCAGACCGGGACGACCGCAAGAGACCCAGTACTTC. Its protein is CASRPGRPQETQYF.

This clonotype came up a few times. This rearrangement joins TRBV5-1 to TRBJ2-5; D uncertain. CDR3 length equals 13 residues. Germline V gene data show CDR1 as SGHRS and CDR2 as YFSETQ. Trimming took off 4 bases at V and 1 base at J, with 8 bases between the two ends. This chain's CDR3 is CASSADGQETQYF. The CDR3 nucleotides are TGCGCCAGCAGCGCGGACGGCCAAGAGACCCAGTACTTC.